This TCR beta chain comes out of a study of blood T cell repertoires in COVID-19. Study-wide background: COVID-19 samples from acute and convalescent phases originated in the United States, Italy and Spain. From T cells, B-cell-depleted T cells, or PBMCs came the material, which was cDNA or gDNA.

The V segment lost 3 bases and the J segment 1 base; nucleotides outside the gene matches: 6. Germline CDR1 is DFQATT and CDR2 is SNEGSKA (reference sequence). This CDR3 has 17 amino acids. In the original analysis: Quantification of nucleated cells was approximated via reference gene primer amplification. Using immunoSEQ multiplex PCR, the repertoire was profiled, and TCRdb retains in-frame clones only, with some absent. V and J calls and clone size follow that table, whereas D and trimming were derived from the DNA. This sample yields approximately 240,000 clones, of which 88% are seen a single time; 2.1% belongs to the top ten.

This chain links TRBV20-1 with TRBJ2-2; 12 nucleotides agree with TRBD2. Sequenced material: peripheral blood. The origin of this receptor is a woman aged 40-49 years who had recovered from COVID-19. The CDR3 here is CSASFSGLAGNTGELFF. CDR3 DNA sequence: TGCAGTGCTAGTTTTTCGGGACTAGCGGGGAACACCGGGGAGCTGTTTTTT.